Listed below are T cell receptor beta chains from one sample, sequenced in a study of cytomegalovirus exposure and HLA in healthy donors. Sequencing was performed with immunoSEQ multiplex PCR; in TCRdb, only in-frame clones are kept and a portion is missing. The sample includes tens of thousands of clones, 55% to 75% of them seen just once. Source material: PBMCs. The receptors were sampled from a man aged 50 to 59 in good health and CMV-seropositive. Each CDR3 is given with its conserved first and last residue. D genes are given only for firm matches. A clone size is listed for some rows: how often the clone was seen (once, few, many), or a class if it is expanded.

v_call	j_call	d_call	clone_size	cdr3_nt	cdr3_aa
TRBV27	TRBJ2-1	TRBD2	-	TGTGCCAGCAGCTACGGGACTAGCGGGGACAATGAGCAGTTCTTC	CASSYGTSGDNEQFF
TRBV27	TRBJ1-1	TRBD1	-	TGTGCCAGCAGTCGACAGGGGACTGAAGCTTTCTTT	CASSRQGTEAFF
TRBV5-4	TRBJ1-1	-	-	TGTGCCAGCAATGGGGCGGGGGTGAACACTGAAGCTTTCTTT	CASNGAGVNTEAFF
TRBV19	TRBJ1-2	-	-	TGTGCCACCAAACGGGGTTTCAAGGCGGATGGCTACACCTTC	CATKRGFKADGYTF
TRBV4-1	TRBJ2-3	TRBD1	-	TGCGCCAGCAGCCAAGCTCTCCAGGGGGTAGATACGCAGTATTTT	CASSQALQGVDTQYF
TRBV7-9	TRBJ1-2	TRBD1	few	TGTGCCAGCAGCTTAGCAGGGGGCGAAGGCTATGGCTACACCTTC	CASSLAGGEGYGYTF
TRBV5-8	TRBJ2-7	-	-	TGTGCCAGCAGCTCCTTTGTGGAGAGCTCCTACGAGCAGTACTTC	CASSSFVESSYEQYF
TRBV7-9	TRBJ2-7	-	few	TGTGCCAGCAGCTTAGTGGGGGGGGCAGGACAGCAGTACTTC	CASSLVGGAGQQYF
TRBV11-3	TRBJ2-5	-	-	TGTGCCAGCAGCTTTAGCTTCCAAGAGACCCAGTACTTC	CASSFSFQETQYF
TRBV7-2	TRBJ2-7	-	-	TGTGCCAGCAGCTTAGAACGGTACGAGCAGTACTTC	CASSLERYEQYF
TRBV14	TRBJ1-4	-	-	TGTGCCAGCAGCCAAGACAGGAACTCTGAAAAACTGTTTTTT	CASSQDRNSEKLFF
TRBV29-1	TRBJ2-2	-	few	TGCAGCGCGCTCAGGGAAGTCGGGGAGCTGTTTTTT	CSALREVGELFF
TRBV7-9	TRBJ2-2	-	-	TGTGCCAGCAGCTCGCCGGACTTGTGGGACACCGGGGAGCTGTTTTTT	CASSSPDLWDTGELFF
TRBV7-9	TRBJ1-5	-	-	TGTGCCAGCAGCTTAGGGACAGCAAATCAGCCCCAGCATTTT	CASSLGTANQPQHF
TRBV12-5	TRBJ1-3	-	-	TGTGCTAGTGGTTATAGCTCTGGAAACACCATATATTTT	CASGYSSGNTIYF
TRBV27	TRBJ1-2	-	-	TGTGCCAGCAGTTTCCGAGGACACCAGGGCTACACCTTC	CASSFRGHQGYTF
TRBV28	TRBJ1-4	-	few	TGTGCCAGCAGTCACCCGGACTGGGAGGAAAAACTGTTTTTT	CASSHPDWEEKLFF
TRBV6-5	TRBJ1-5	-	-	TGTGCCAGCAGTCCGTTGCCCGGGCCCCAGCATTTT	CASSPLPGPQHF
TRBV7-6	TRBJ2-7	TRBD1	-	TGTGCCAGCAGCTTAGGAGACAGGGCAGCCTACGAGCAGTACTTC	CASSLGDRAAYEQYF
TRBV9	TRBJ1-6	TRBD1	few	TGTGCCAGCAGCGCCGCCCAAGGGACAGGGGATAGATCACCCCTCCACTTT	CASSAAQGTGDRSPLHF
TRBV7-6	TRBJ2-2	TRBD2	few	TGTGCCAGCAGCTCCGTTCCCTTACTAGCGGCCACCGGGGAGCTGTTTTTT	CASSSVPLLAATGELFF
TRBV2	TRBJ1-1	TRBD1	-	TGTGCCAGCAGTAACAGGGGTTTTAACACTGAAGCTTTCTTT	CASSNRGFNTEAFF
TRBV19	TRBJ2-5	TRBD1	-	TGTGCCAGGACAGGGAAGGAGACCCAGTACTTC	CARTGKETQYF
TRBV9	TRBJ1-6	-	few	TGTGCCAGCAGCGCCAAGGAGGGGGGAGGGTCACCCCTCCACTTT	CASSAKEGGGSPLHF
TRBV2	TRBJ1-5	-	once	TGTGCCAGCACCGGTCCGGACGGGAGTGGGCCCCAGCATTTT	CASTGPDGSGPQHF
TRBV7-2	TRBJ2-3	-	few	TGTGCCAGCAGTCCTGGCGGTCCCCGCGGAGATACGCAGTATTTT	CASSPGGPRGDTQYF
TRBV2	TRBJ2-3	-	few	TGTGCCAGCAGCCTATTCGGACAGACAGATACGCAGTATTTT	CASSLFGQTDTQYF
TRBV5-1	TRBJ2-1	TRBD1	few	TGCGCCAGCACAGAGGGGGCATCCAATGAGCAGTTCTTC	CASTEGASNEQFF
TRBV11-3	TRBJ2-3	TRBD2	-	TGTGCCAGCAGCCACGGGGGGTCCACAGATACGCAGTATTTT	CASSHGGSTDTQYF
TRBV27	TRBJ1-4	-	-	TGTGCCAGCAGTTTTGGCAGGCCTAATGAAAAACTGTTTTTT	CASSFGRPNEKLFF
TRBV18	TRBJ1-6	-	-	TGTGCCAGCTCCGGGGGGCTGGATTCACCCCTCCACTTT	CASSGGLDSPLHF
TRBV2	TRBJ1-1	-	-	TGTGCCAGCACCTTAAACACTGAAGCTTTCTTT	CASTLNTEAFF
TRBV15	TRBJ1-2	-	-	TGTGCCACCAGCAGAGATTTGGCAAGACTACCTAACTATGGCTACACCTTC	CATSRDLARLPNYGYTF
TRBV6-1	TRBJ1-2	-	-	TGTGCCAGCAGTCCGACAGGCAACTATGGCTACACCTTC	CASSPTGNYGYTF
TRBV5-1	TRBJ2-2	-	-	TGCGCCAGCAGCTTGTCGGTCGAAAACACCGGGGAGCTGTTTTTT	CASSLSVENTGELFF
TRBV28	TRBJ2-2	-	-	TGTGCCAGCAGTTTGGGGGGGCGCGGCACCGGGGAGCTGTTTTTT	CASSLGGRGTGELFF
TRBV30	TRBJ2-1	-	-	TGTGCCTGGAGACCAGGGTATGAGCAGTTCTTC	CAWRPGYEQFF
TRBV18	TRBJ1-1	TRBD1	-	TGTGCCAGCTCACCACCAGCAGGGGGCGAGGCTTTCTTT	CASSPPAGGEAFF
TRBV6-1	TRBJ2-5	-	-	TGTGCCAGCATTAATCCGGGACTGCAAGAGACCCAGTACTTC	CASINPGLQETQYF
TRBV4-1	TRBJ2-7	TRBD1	-	TGCGCCAGCAGCCAGGACGACAGGGGGCGCGACGAGCAGTACTTC	CASSQDDRGRDEQYF
TRBV28	TRBJ2-1	-	-	TGTGCCAGCGGAGGTTCCTACAATGAGCAGTTCTTC	CASGGSYNEQFF
TRBV5-6	TRBJ1-1	-	few	TGTGCCAGCAGCTTCCAGCGAACTGAAGCTTTCTTT	CASSFQRTEAFF